Described below is a single T cell receptor beta chain sequence and its context. The sample contains more than one DNA sequence encoding this CDR3. The record originates from a study of blood T cell repertoires in COVID-19. In the original analysis: How many nucleated cells were present was estimated from reference gene primer amplification. Sequenced by immunoSEQ multiplex PCR; TCRdb stores in-frame clones only, minus some. V and J calls and clone size follow that table, whereas D and trimming were derived from the DNA. The table has around 30,000 clones, roughly 80% seen once. The receptor's source is a human donor in a cohort sampled during active COVID-19. The sample was peripheral blood.

The CDR3 DNA reads as TGTGCCTGGAGTGTCGGGGGGTCCTACAATGAGCAGTTCTTC. Amino acid sequence: CAWSVGGSYNEQFF. This chain links TRBV30 with TRBJ2-1, with 7 bases matching TRBD2. Germline assignment: CDR1 GTSNPN and CDR2 SVGIG (reference sequence). The CDR3 is 14 residues long. J was trimmed by 1 base and V by 0 bases; bases with no gene match: 0.